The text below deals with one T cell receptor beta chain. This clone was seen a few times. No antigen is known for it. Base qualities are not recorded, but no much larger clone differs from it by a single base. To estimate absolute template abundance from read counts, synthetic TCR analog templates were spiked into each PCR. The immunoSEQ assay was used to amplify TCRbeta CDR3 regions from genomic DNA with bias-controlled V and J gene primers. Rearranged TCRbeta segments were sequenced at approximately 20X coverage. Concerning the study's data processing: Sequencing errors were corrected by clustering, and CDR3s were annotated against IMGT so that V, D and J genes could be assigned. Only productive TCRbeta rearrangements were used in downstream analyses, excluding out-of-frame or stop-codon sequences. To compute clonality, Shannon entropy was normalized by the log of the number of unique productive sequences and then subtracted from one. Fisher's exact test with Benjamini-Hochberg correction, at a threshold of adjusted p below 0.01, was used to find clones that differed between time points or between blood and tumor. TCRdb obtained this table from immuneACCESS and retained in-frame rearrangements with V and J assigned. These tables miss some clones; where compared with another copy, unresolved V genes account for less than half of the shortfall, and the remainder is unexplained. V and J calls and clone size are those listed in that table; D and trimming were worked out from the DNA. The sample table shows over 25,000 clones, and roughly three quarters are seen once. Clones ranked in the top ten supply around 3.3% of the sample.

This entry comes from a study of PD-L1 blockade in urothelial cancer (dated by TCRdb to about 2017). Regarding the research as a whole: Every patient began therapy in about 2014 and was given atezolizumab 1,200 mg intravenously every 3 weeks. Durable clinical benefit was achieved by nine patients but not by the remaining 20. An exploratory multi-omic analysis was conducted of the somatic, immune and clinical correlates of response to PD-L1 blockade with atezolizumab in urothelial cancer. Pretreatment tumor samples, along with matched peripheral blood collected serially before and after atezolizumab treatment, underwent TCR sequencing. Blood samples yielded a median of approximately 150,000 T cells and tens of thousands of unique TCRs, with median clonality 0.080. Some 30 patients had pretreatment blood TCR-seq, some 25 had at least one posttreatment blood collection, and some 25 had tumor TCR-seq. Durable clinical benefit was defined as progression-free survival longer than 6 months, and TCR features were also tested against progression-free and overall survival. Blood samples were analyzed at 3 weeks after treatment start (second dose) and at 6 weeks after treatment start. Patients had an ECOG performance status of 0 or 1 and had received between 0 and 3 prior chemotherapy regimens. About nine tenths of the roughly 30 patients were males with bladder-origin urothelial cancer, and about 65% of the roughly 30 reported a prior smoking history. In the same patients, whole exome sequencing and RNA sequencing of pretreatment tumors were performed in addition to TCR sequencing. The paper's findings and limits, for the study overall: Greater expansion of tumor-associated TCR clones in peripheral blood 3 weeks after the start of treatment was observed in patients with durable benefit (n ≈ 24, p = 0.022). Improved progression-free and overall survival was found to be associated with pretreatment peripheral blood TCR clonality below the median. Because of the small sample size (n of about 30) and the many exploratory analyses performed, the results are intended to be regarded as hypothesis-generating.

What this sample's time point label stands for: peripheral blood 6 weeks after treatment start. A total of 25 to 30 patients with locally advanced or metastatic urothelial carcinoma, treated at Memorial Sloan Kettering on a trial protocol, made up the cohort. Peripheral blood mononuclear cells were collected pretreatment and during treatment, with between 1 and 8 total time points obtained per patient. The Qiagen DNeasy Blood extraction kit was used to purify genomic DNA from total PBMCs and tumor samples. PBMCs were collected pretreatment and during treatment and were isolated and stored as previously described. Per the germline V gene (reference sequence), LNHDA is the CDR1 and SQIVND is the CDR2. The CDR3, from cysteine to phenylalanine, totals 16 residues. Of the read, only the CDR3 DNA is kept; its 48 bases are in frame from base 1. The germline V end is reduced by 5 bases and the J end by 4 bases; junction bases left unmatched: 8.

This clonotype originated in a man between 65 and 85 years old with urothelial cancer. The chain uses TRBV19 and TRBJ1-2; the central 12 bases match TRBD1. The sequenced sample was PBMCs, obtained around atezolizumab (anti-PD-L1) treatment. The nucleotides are TGTGCCAGTAGTCTCGCCGGGACAGGGGGCAGCTATGGCTACACCTTC. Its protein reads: CASSLAGTGGSYGYTF. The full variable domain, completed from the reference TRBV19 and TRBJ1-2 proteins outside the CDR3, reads DGGITQSPKYLFRKEGQNVTLSCEQNLNHDAMYWYRQDPGQGLRLIYYSQIVNDFQKGDIAEGYSVSREKKESFPLTVTSAQKNPTAFYLCASSLAGTGGSYGYTFGSGTRLTVV.